Reported below is one TCR beta chain. TCRdb reanalysed the RT-PCR reads using MiXCR and keeps one entry per CDR3 protein. The sample has about 680,000 distinct CDR3 sequences; about 14% are singletons. There are 14 residues in the CDR3. From germline, CDR1 is SGDLS and CDR2 YYNGEE. J lost 9 bases, V lost 1 base, and 7 bases had no gene match. The receptor's source is a female donor in good health, serving as a healthy control. The sample was memory CD4+ T cells from blood. The chain employs TRBV9 and TRBJ2-1; 7 nucleotides agree with TRBD2. This CDR3 is CASSVPAGFSEQFF. Written as DNA, the CDR3 is TGTGCCAGCAGCGTACCAGCGGGATTCAGTGAGCAGTTCTTC.